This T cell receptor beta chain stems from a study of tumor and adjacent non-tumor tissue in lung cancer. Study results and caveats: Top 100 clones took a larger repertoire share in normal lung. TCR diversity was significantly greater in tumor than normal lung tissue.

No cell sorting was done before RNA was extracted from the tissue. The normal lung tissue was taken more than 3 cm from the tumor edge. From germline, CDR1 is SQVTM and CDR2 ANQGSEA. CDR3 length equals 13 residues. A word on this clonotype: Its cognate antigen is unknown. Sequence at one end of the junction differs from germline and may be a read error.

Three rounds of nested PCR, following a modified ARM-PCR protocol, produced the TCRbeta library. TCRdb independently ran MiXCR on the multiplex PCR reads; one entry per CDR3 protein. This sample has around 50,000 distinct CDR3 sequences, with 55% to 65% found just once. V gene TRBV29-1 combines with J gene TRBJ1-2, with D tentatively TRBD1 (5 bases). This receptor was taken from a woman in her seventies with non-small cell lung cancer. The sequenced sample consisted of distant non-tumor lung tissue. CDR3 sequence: CSELLGTTYGYTF. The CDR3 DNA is TGCAGCGAGCTGTTAGGGACGACCTATGGTTACACCTTC.